These 26 T cell receptor beta chains originate from one sample sequenced in a study of Ad26.COV2.S vaccination and SARS-CoV-2 variants. Treatment: roughly 19 received Ad26.COV2.S at low or high dose, single or two shots; roughly five received placebo; per-sample allocation not given. At day 63 after the first vaccine or placebo injection, samples were drawn. The data were produced by immunoSEQ multiplex PCR, yet TCRdb's version contains in-frame clones alone and is incomplete. The sample contains some 640,000 clones, around 89% of which appear only once. This sample comprised peripheral blood, obtained in a trial of Ad26.COV2.S vaccine versus placebo. The receptors derive from a person between 18 and 59 years old who received the Ad26.COV2.S COVID-19 vaccine or a placebo.

This sequence joins TRBV2 and TRBJ1-2, with D unresolved. Trimming stripped 0 bases from V and 5 bases from J, with 7 bases between. CDR1 and CDR2 (germline): SNHLY, FYNNEI. This CDR3 region has 13 residues. For the CDR3, the DNA is TGTGCCAGCAGTGAAGCAAGAGGGTATGGCTACACCTTC. It is translated as CASSEARGYGYTF.

The chain uses TRBV7-3 and TRBJ2-5; 11 nucleotides match TRBD2. Germline V gene lookup returns CDR1 SGHTA and CDR2 FQGTGA. The CDR3 is made up of 17 amino acids. J gave up 4 bases and V 5 bases, and 12 bases lay outside the gene matches. CDR3 nucleotides: TGTGCCAGCAGCCCGTACTCCCGACTAGCGGGGAGAGAGACCCAGTACTTC. Amino acid sequence: CASSPYSRLAGRETQYF.

The chain couples TRBV20-1 to TRBJ1-1, with unresolved D. This CDR3 is 11 amino acids long. Germline CDR1 DFQATT, CDR2 SNEGSKA (reference sequence). The CDR3 sequence: CRPAVNTEAFF. CDR3 nucleotides: TGCAGACCTGCGGTGAACACTGAAGCTTTCTTT.

This clone was detected only a few times. The V call is TRBV6-6, the J call TRBJ1-1, with D unclear. Trimming took off 0 bases at V and 1 base at J, with 6 bases between the two ends. Per the germline V gene, CDR1 is MNHNY and CDR2 is SVGAGI (reference sequence). CDR3 size: 14 residues. The CDR3 loop is CASSYSAGNTEAFF. The DNA for the CDR3 is TGTGCCAGCAGTTACTCAGCAGGGAACACTGAAGCTTTCTTT.

The chain links TRBV7-9 to TRBJ1-2; no firm D call. The germline gives CDR1 SEHNR, CDR2 FQNEAQ (reference sequence). Trimming left V 1 base short and J 6 bases short, with 9 bases between. The CDR3 runs 13 residues. CDR3 sequence: CASSLGWNDGYTF. The CDR3 DNA sequence: TGTGCCAGCAGCTTAGGGTGGAACGATGGCTACACCTTC.

This clone came up once. This chain uses TRBV30 with TRBJ1-5; TRBD1 agrees at 9 bases. V shed 4 bases and J 5 bases; nucleotides not matched to a gene: 6. The V gene's germline CDR1 is GTSNPN and CDR2 SVGIG (reference sequence). The CDR3 covers 14 residues. The CDR3 nucleotides read TGTGCCTGGAACTTGGGACAGGGTGATCAGCCCCAGCATTTT. Translated: CAWNLGQGDQPQHF.

The CDR3 reads CASSYASGTGTGELFF. The CDR3 DNA reads as TGTGCCAGCAGTTATGCCAGCGGGACGGGCACCGGGGAGCTGTTTTTT. This chain joins TRBV6-5 and TRBJ2-2; 7 nucleotides line up with TRBD2. The ends lost 3 bases at V and 4 bases at J; junction bases unmatched: 8. CDR1 is MNHEY and CDR2 is SVGAGI in the germline V gene. The CDR3 is made up of 16 amino acids.

V usage is TRBV2 and J usage is TRBJ1-1; D not certain. The CDR3 is 13 amino acids. Germline V lookup: CDR1 SNHLY, CDR2 FYNNEI. V lost 2 bases to trimming and J lost 11 bases, with 15 bases between them. CDR3 sequence (DNA): TGTGCCAGCAGTGAAAACTGGGCAATCGAGGCTTTCTTT. Translation: CASSENWAIEAFF.

The CDR3 sequence: CASTGRVSNTGELFF. DNA of the CDR3: TGTGCCAGCACCGGCCGGGTTTCGAACACCGGGGAGCTGTTTTTT. The chain has TRBV7-9 and TRBJ2-2; D is ambiguous. Trimming removed 7 bases from V and 0 bases from J, with 12 bases in between. Germline-derived CDR1 and CDR2 are SEHNR and FQNEAQ (reference sequence). The CDR3 consists of 15 residues.

The chain employs TRBV6-1 and TRBJ2-3; TRBD1 or TRBD2 may be the D gene (6 bases each). V was clipped by 2 bases and J by 2 bases, with 17 bases between them. Per germline, CDR1 MNHNS and CDR2 SASEGT. This CDR3 spans 17 amino acids. The CDR3 is CASSETLNREDTDTQYF. The CDR3 bases are TGTGCCAGCAGTGAAACCCTAAACAGGGAGGACACAGATACGCAGTATTTT.

The V call is TRBV21-1, the J call TRBJ2-7. TRBV21-1 represents a pseudogene. This CDR3 spans 18 amino acids. The CDR3 DNA is TGTGCCAGCACTCCGGACGGAATTCGCCGGGACCCTGACTACGAGCAGTACTTC. This codes for CASTPDGIRRDPDYEQYF.

V usage is TRBV6-5 and J usage is TRBJ2-1; TRBD2 aligns across 11 bases. The CDR3 sequence is 15 residues long. V lost 8 bases to trimming and J lost 9 bases; unmatched junction nucleotides: 12. Germline CDR1 is MNHEY and CDR2 is SVGAGI. The DNA of the CDR3 is TGTGCCAGCTCCGCCTCTGGGACTAGCGGTCTTGAGCAGTTCTTC. Its protein product is CASSASGTSGLEQFF.

The rearrangement joins TRBV3-1 (or the pseudogene TRBV3-2) to TRBJ2-7, with TRBD1 identical over 7 bases. The V segment lost 0 bases and the J segment 0 bases; nucleotides outside the gene matches: 2. The germline gives CDR1 LGHDT, CDR2 YNNKEL (reference sequence). The CDR3 contains 15 residues. In nucleotides, the CDR3 is TGTGCCAGCAGCCAAGACAGGGGGAACTCCTACGAGCAGTACTTC. This encodes CASSQDRGNSYEQYF.

The chain couples TRBV15 to TRBJ1-5, with 7 bases lining up with TRBD1. Losses at the gene ends were 6 bases for V and 3 bases for J; bases not matched to a gene: 8. The CDR3 covers 15 residues. The germline V gene encodes CDR1 LNHNV and CDR2 YYDKDF (reference sequence). CDR3: CATSLGDRVNQPQHF. CDR3 nucleotides: TGTGCCACCAGTCTAGGTGACAGGGTCAATCAGCCCCAGCATTTT.

V gene TRBV27 combines with J gene TRBJ2-5; D tentatively fits TRBD1 or TRBD2 (5 bases each). The germline V and J ends were trimmed by 3 bases and 5 bases, with 10 bases remaining between them. The CDR3 consists of 13 residues. Germline assignment: CDR1 MNHEY and CDR2 SMNVEV (reference sequence). DNA for the CDR3: TGTGCCAGCAGTTTTCGGGGCTCGGAGACCCAGTACTTC. Translating it yields CASSFRGSETQYF.

Regarding this clone: Other DNA variants within this sample encode the same CDR3. V is TRBV6-5 and J is TRBJ1-3; TRBD1 matches 8 bases. V was pared by 5 bases and J by 2 bases, with 5 bases of the junction left unmatched. The CDR3 is made up of 15 amino acids. Germline lookup yields CDR1 MNHEY and CDR2 SVGAGI. The CDR3 loop is CASSPTGGAGNTIYF. The CDR3 region has the DNA TGTGCCAGCAGTCCTACAGGGGGTGCTGGAAACACCATATATTTT.

The chain joins TRBV7-2 to TRBJ2-5; D may be TRBD2 (6 bases). Germline V gives CDR1 SGHTA, CDR2 FQGNSA. The CDR3 contains 15 residues. V was clipped by 2 bases and J by 9 bases, with 19 bases between them. The CDR3 nucleotides read TGTGCCAGCAGCTTATATACTAGCTCGGGGATGTCCCAGTACTTC. Encoded protein: CASSLYTSSGMSQYF. The full variable domain, with the rest looked up from reference TRBV7-2 and TRBJ2-5, is GAGVSQSPSNKVTEKGKDVELRCDPISGHTALYWYRQSLGQGLEFLIYFQGNSAPDKSGLPSDRFSAERTGGSVSTLTIQRTQQEDSAVYLCASSLYTSSGMSQYFGPGTRLLVL.

This CDR3 reads CASSPGLAGTGELFF. Written as DNA, the CDR3 is TGTGCCAGCTCACCGGGACTAGCGGGAACTGGGGAGCTGTTTTTT. The chain couples TRBV18 to TRBJ2-2; 13 bases are shared with TRBD2. The length of the CDR3 is 15 residues. V shed 3 bases, J shed 8 bases, and the junction held 3 bases outside the gene matches. Germline values: CDR1 KGHSH, CDR2 LQKENI.

The V and J genes are TRBV11-2 and TRBJ1-1; D not resolved. Trimming stripped 4 bases from V and 11 bases from J, with 11 bases between. This CDR3 is 11 amino acids long. Germline assignment: CDR1 SGHAT and CDR2 FQNNGV. Written as DNA, the CDR3 is TGTGCCAGCAGCTCCCTCTATCGGGCTTTCTTT. This sequence encodes CASSSLYRAFF. Combining the CDR3 with reference TRBV11-2 and TRBJ1-1 gives the whole variable domain EAGVAQSPRYKIIEKRQSVAFWCNPISGHATLYWYQQILGQGPKLLIQFQNNGVVDDSQLPKDRFSAERLKGVDSTLKIQPAKLEDSAVYLCASSSLYRAFFGQGTRLTVV.

The chain uses TRBV27 and TRBJ2-2; the match to TRBD2 covers 11 bases. The germline CDR1 and CDR2 sequences are MNHEY and SMNVEV (reference sequence). The J segment lost 7 bases and the V segment lost 8 bases, leaving 3 bases of the junction unmatched. The CDR3 is 13 amino acids. In DNA form, the CDR3 reads TGTGCCAGCCGTGGACTAGCGGGCGGGGAGCTGTTTTTT. The encoded protein is CASRGLAGGELFF.

This CDR3 reads CASSTTSGGPGELFF. The CDR3 DNA sequence: TGTGCCAGCAGTACGACTAGCGGGGGACCCGGGGAGCTGTTTTTT. The chain recombines TRBV27 with TRBJ2-2, with 12 bases that match TRBD2. In germline, CDR1 is MNHEY, CDR2 SMNVEV (reference sequence). J gave up 6 bases and V 5 bases, and 4 bases lay outside the gene matches. This CDR3 is 15 amino acids long.

On this clone: The sample contains more than one DNA sequence encoding this CDR3. V is TRBV5-1 and J is TRBJ2-7; D uncertain. The germline V gene has CDR1 SGHRS and CDR2 YFSETQ. V gave up 4 bases and J gave up 0 bases, with 11 bases separating them. The CDR3 is made up of 14 amino acids. CDR3 amino acids: CASSLGTDSYEQYF. In DNA, the CDR3 is TGCGCCAGCAGCCTAGGAACGGACTCCTACGAGCAGTACTTC. The variable domain in full, with the rest retrieved from reference TRBV5-1 and TRBJ2-7, is KAGVTQTPRYLIKTRGQQVTLSCSPISGHRSVSWYQQTPGQGLQFLFEYFSETQRNKGNFPGRFSGRQFSNSRSEMNVSTLELGDSALYLCASSLGTDSYEQYFGPGTRLTVT.

This clone was seen only once. This sequence joins TRBV2 and TRBJ1-5; 9 bases align to TRBD1. This CDR3 contains 14 residues. The V and J ends lost 8 bases and 4 bases, in that order; junction bases with no gene match: 6. Germline-derived CDR1 and CDR2 are SNHLY and FYNNEI. This chain's CDR3 is CASGDRVGNQPQHF. The CDR3 DNA reads TGTGCCAGCGGGGACAGGGTGGGGAATCAGCCCCAGCATTTT. The full variable domain, rest sourced from reference TRBV2 and TRBJ1-5, is EPEVTQTPSHQVTQMGQEVILRCVPISNHLYFYWYRQILGQKVEFLVSFYNNEISEKSEIFDDQFSVERPDGSNFTLKIRSTKLEDSAMYFCASGDRVGNQPQHFGDGTRLSIL.

CDR3 nucleotides: TGTGCCACCAGTGGGAGAACAAAGACAGGGAGTAGGATTGCCTCCTACAATGAGCAGTTCTTC. It encodes CATSGRTKTGSRIASYNEQFF. The V call is TRBV24-1, the J call TRBJ2-1; TRBD1 agrees at 7 bases. The CDR3 runs to 21 residues. Per the germline V gene, CDR1 is KGHDR and CDR2 is SFDVKD. V gave up 5 bases and J gave up 0 bases; unmatched junction bases: 21.

There are a few counts of this clone. CDR3 region: CASSPTSGDEQYF. The CDR3 DNA reads TGTGCCAGCTCACCCACGAGTGGCGACGAGCAGTACTTC. This sequence joins TRBV18 and TRBJ2-7; no definite D call. CDR1 is KGHSH and CDR2 is LQKENI in the germline V gene. V lost 3 bases and J 5 bases, leaving 11 bases between the germline ends. CDR3 length: 13 residues.

V usage is TRBV7-2 and J usage is TRBJ2-5; no firm D call. This CDR3 contains 14 residues. The ends were cut back, 5 bases at V and 4 bases at J, with 14 bases in the middle. Germline V CDR1 and CDR2: SGHTA, FQGNSA. Written as DNA, the CDR3 is TGTGCCAGCAGCCCATCGCGGTGGGGAGAGACCCAGTACTTC. Translation gives CASSPSRWGETQYF.